These 25 T cell receptor beta chains were all obtained from the same sample, sequenced in a study of T-cell memory formation after mild COVID-19. TCRdb redid the calling of the 5' RACE reads with MiXCR, one entry per CDR3 protein. The profile shows 300,000 to 400,000 distinct CDR3 sequences, roughly 15% of them singletons. Sequencing was done on a sample of PBMCs or a T cell subset sorted from them (not recorded which). The receptors shown here come from a man younger than 35 who had mild COVID-19 (a few samples of this study predate the infection). Cell type and time point are not known.

The V and J genes are TRBV15 and TRBJ1-2, with 8 bases fitting TRBD1. The V and J ends lost 3 bases and 6 bases, in that order; junction bases with no gene match: 0. Per the germline V gene, CDR1 is LNHNV and CDR2 is YYDKDF (reference sequence). This CDR3 is 12 amino acids long. DNA of the CDR3: TGTGCCACCAGCAGGGACAGGGATGGCTACACCTTC. Protein: CATSRDRDGYTF.

The chain links TRBV10-3 to TRBJ2-5; D is unclear. Per the germline V gene, CDR1 is ENHRY and CDR2 is SYGVKD. V shed 4 bases and J shed 5 bases, with 11 bases lying between them. The CDR3 has 13 residues. The CDR3 sequence is CAISGRMGETQYF. In DNA, the CDR3 is TGTGCCATCAGTGGTAGGATGGGGGAGACCCAGTACTTC.

DNA for the CDR3: TGTGCCAGCAGTTTATTGTTCCCATCGGACAGATCCTCTGGGGCCAACGTCCTGACTTTC. It translates to CASSLLFPSDRSSGANVLTF. The chain combines TRBV28 with TRBJ2-6; possible D gene TRBD1, 6 bases. Germline assignment: CDR1 MDHEN and CDR2 SYDVKM. Trimming stripped 1 base from V and 0 bases from J, with 19 bases between. There are 20 residues in the CDR3.

The chain links TRBV3-1 to TRBJ2-2, with a weak D call TRBD1 (7 bases). Germline V gives CDR1 LGHDT, CDR2 YNNKEL (reference sequence). Deletions cut 7 bases from V and 0 bases from J, with 15 bases between. This CDR3 is built from 16 residues. The DNA for the CDR3 is TGTGCCAGCACCACAGGGGACTCCTCGAACACCGGGGAGCTGTTTTTT. Amino acid sequence: CASTTGDSSNTGELFF.

This clonotype has only a few counts. The V gene is TRBV4-1, the J gene TRBJ2-1, with 8 bases identical to TRBD2. Trimming took 1 base from V and 2 from J; bases not matched to a gene: 19. The germline V gene has CDR1 MGHRA and CDR2 YSYEKL. The CDR3 consists of 21 residues. CDR3 DNA sequence: TGCGCCAGCAGCCAAGTACCGCAACTTACCAGCGGGGGCCTCACCTACAATGAGCAGTTCTTC. Translating gives CASSQVPQLTSGGLTYNEQFF.

This clonotype has only a few counts. The V call is TRBV11-2, the J call TRBJ2-1; 15 bases are a match to TRBD2. J was trimmed by 6 bases and V by 4 bases; bases with no gene match: 13. CDR1 SGHAT and CDR2 FQNNGV come from the germline V gene. This CDR3 spans 19 amino acids. The CDR3 DNA sequence: TGTGCCAGCAGCTCCCGTGGGACTAGCGGGGGGTATAAGGTCAATGAGCAGTTCTTC. It codes for CASSSRGTSGGYKVNEQFF.

This clonotype has more than one count but fewer than ten. The chain's CDR3 is CASSQVGSQETQYF. DNA for the CDR3: TGCGCCAGCAGCCAAGTTGGATCCCAAGAGACCCAGTACTTC. This chain links TRBV4-1 with TRBJ2-5; no definite D call. V lost 1 base to trimming and J lost 1 base, with 7 bases between them. Germline loops: CDR1 MGHRA, CDR2 YSYEKL. The length of the CDR3 is 14 residues.

In its sample, this clonotype was seen many times. J is TRBJ2-5 and V is TRBV7-2, with 7 nucleotides matching TRBD1. Unmatched junction bases numbered 7, after V lost 2 bases and J lost 4 bases. Germline V lookup: CDR1 SGHTA, CDR2 FQGNSA. The CDR3 has 15 residues. CDR3 coding DNA: TGTGCCAGCAGCTTAAGTCGGCCAGGGGGAGAGACCCAGTACTTC. This translates into CASSLSRPGGETQYF.

This chain connects TRBV6-1 to TRBJ2-6; no clear D gene. The CDR3 contains 13 residues. Trimming removed 11 bases from V and 0 bases from J, with 8 bases in between. Germline V gene data show CDR1 as MNHNS and CDR2 as SASEGT. The CDR3 bases are TGTGCCGGAAAGATCTCTGGGGCCAACGTCCTGACTTTC. This encodes CAGKISGANVLTF.

This clonotype was detected only once. V is TRBV9 and J is TRBJ2-3; TRBD1 is a possible D gene (6 bases). Germline CDR1 SGDLS, CDR2 YYNGEE. This CDR3 has 14 amino acids. Trimming left V 3 bases short and J 5 bases short, with 13 bases between. The DNA of the CDR3 is TGTGCCAGCAGCGGAACAGGGAGTGGAGATACGCAGTATTTT. Translation gives CASSGTGSGDTQYF.

The chain has TRBV20-1 and TRBJ2-3; D ambiguous. CDR1 and CDR2 (germline): DFQATT, SNEGSKA (reference sequence). The CDR3 has 14 residues. V was shortened by 4 bases and J by 5 bases, with 16 bases between the two germline ends. CDR3 loop: CSATTLRVRDTQYF. CDR3 coding DNA: TGCAGTGCTACGACCCTTAGGGTCAGAGATACGCAGTATTTT.

This clonotype was found many times. The rearrangement uses TRBV9 and TRBJ2-1; no reliable D call. Looked up from germline, CDR1 is SGDLS and CDR2 is YYNGEE. The CDR3 totals 12 residues. Trimming shortened V by 0 bases and J by 6 bases, and 4 bases separated the two germline ends. CDR3 coding DNA: TGTGCCAGCAGCGTAGGGCGCAATGAGCAGTTCTTC. As protein: CASSVGRNEQFF.

This clonotype was picked up a small number of times. This chain connects TRBV3-1 to TRBJ2-2, with no clear D. The germline gives CDR1 LGHDT, CDR2 YNNKEL (reference sequence). Trimming cost V 5 bases and J 0 bases, with 13 bases left between them. The CDR3 sequence is 16 residues long. The DNA for the CDR3 is TGTGCCAGCAGCTCTATAGGGTCTTCGAACACCGGGGAGCTGTTTTTT. It encodes CASSSIGSSNTGELFF.

This clonotype has only a few counts. The chain carries TRBV5-1 and TRBJ2-7, with TRBD1 matching over 7 bases. This CDR3 spans 15 amino acids. V was clipped by 5 bases and J by 5 bases; unmatched bases: 13. From germline, CDR1 is SGHRS and CDR2 YFSETQ. The CDR3 reads CASRSPGTVNDEQYF. DNA for the CDR3: TGCGCCAGCAGAAGTCCCGGGACAGTAAACGACGAGCAGTACTTC.

The table lists this clonotype with many counts. The rearrangement joins TRBV9 to TRBJ2-1; perhaps TRBD2 as D (7 bases). V lost 3 bases, J lost 5 bases, and 24 bases lay in between. CDR3 length: 18 residues. CDR1 SGDLS and CDR2 YYNGEE come from the germline V gene. CDR3 in amino acids: CASSAPWVGGGEHNEQFF. DNA for the CDR3: TGTGCCAGCAGCGCCCCTTGGGTTGGAGGGGGGGAGCACAATGAGCAGTTCTTC.

The CDR3 is CASSRDRGSYEQYV. The CDR3 region has the DNA TGTGCCAGCAGCCGGGACAGGGGTTCCTACGAGCAGTACGTC. This chain links TRBV12-3 or TRBV12-4 with TRBJ2-7; 10 nucleotides agree with TRBD1. The V and J ends lost 6 bases and 1 base, in that order; junction bases with no gene match: 3. The CDR3 runs 14 residues.

In its sample, this clonotype was seen a few times. The chain joins TRBV6-5 to TRBJ2-5, with a tentative D call TRBD2 (5 bases). The V gene lost 5 bases and the J gene lost 10 bases, with 11 bases spanning the gap. In germline, CDR1 is MNHEY, CDR2 SVGAGI. The CDR3 extends over 11 amino acids. CDR3 sequence reads: CASSQGEGQYF. The DNA for the CDR3 is TGTGCCAGCAGTCAAGGAGAGGGCCAGTACTTC.

This chain links TRBV20-1 with TRBJ2-5; D is ambiguous. Germline V gene data show CDR1 as DFQATT and CDR2 as SNEGSKA (reference sequence). The V end lost 0 bases, the J end lost 9 bases, and 8 bases lay between the germline ends. CDR3 size: 11 residues. The CDR3 here is CSAREPPAQYF. The CDR3 bases are TGCAGTGCTAGAGAACCCCCTGCCCAGTACTTC.

This clonotype was counted between two and nine times. CDR3 protein: CASSQEVNNSPLHF. The CDR3 nucleotides are TGCGCCAGCAGCCAAGAGGTAAATAATTCACCCCTCCACTTT. V and J are TRBV4-1 and TRBJ1-6; D call uncertain. Germline V lookup: CDR1 MGHRA, CDR2 YSYEKL. This CDR3 comprises 14 residues. The ends were cut back, 0 bases at V and 5 bases at J, with 5 bases in the middle.

The chain couples TRBV4-3 to TRBJ2-7; 8 bases are shared with TRBD1. This CDR3 has 16 residues. CDR1 is LGHNA, CDR2 YSLEER, per germline. The V segment lost 4 bases and the J segment 2 bases; nucleotides outside the gene matches: 10. CDR3 bases: TGCGCCAGCAGCCTCCGACAGGGGAGAATCCCCTACGAGCAGTACGTC. Translating it yields CASSLRQGRIPYEQYV.

This rearrangement joins TRBV7-3 to TRBJ2-1, with 12 bases fitting TRBD2. Germline lookup yields CDR1 SGHTA and CDR2 FQGTGA. The CDR3 spans 15 residues. Trimming removed 6 bases from V and 7 bases from J; junction bases left unmatched: 7. In DNA, the CDR3 is TGTGCCAGCAGTTCAACTAGCGGGGGGCGGAATGAGCAGTTCTTC. This gives the protein CASSSTSGGRNEQFF. The full variable domain, in which reference TRBV7-3 and TRBJ2-1 provide the parts outside the CDR3, is GAGVSQTPSNKVTEKGKYVELRCDPISGHTALYWYRQSLGQGPEFLIYFQGTGAADDSGLPNDRFFAVRPEGSVSTLKIQRTERGDSAVYLCASSSTSGGRNEQFFGPGTRLTVL.

About this clonotype itself: Being one base from a much bigger clone, this may be a read error. CDR3 sequence: CARRYGITEAFF. Written as DNA, the CDR3 is TGTGCCAGACGATACGGGATCACTGAAGCTTTCTTT. The J gene is TRBJ1-1, the V gene TRBV2; D is unclear. Trimming removed 9 bases at V and 4 bases at J, with 12 bases between. The CDR3 contains 12 residues. The germline V gene encodes CDR1 SNHLY and CDR2 FYNNEI.

The V and J genes are TRBV4-1 and TRBJ2-7, with TRBD1 identical over 9 bases. This CDR3 is 15 amino acids long. V lost 2 bases to trimming and J lost 2 bases; unmatched junction nucleotides: 4. Looked up from germline, CDR1 is MGHRA and CDR2 is YSYEKL. CDR3: CASSQLDRGAYEQYF. CDR3 DNA sequence: TGCGCCAGCAGCCAACTGGACAGGGGAGCCTACGAGCAGTACTTC.

This clonotype was recorded a few times. The chain joins TRBV3-1 to TRBJ1-5; D is ambiguous. The V end was cut by 1 base, the J end by 4 bases, with 8 bases between. The CDR3 runs 14 residues. The V gene's germline CDR1 is LGHDT and CDR2 YNNKEL (reference sequence). Written as DNA, the CDR3 is TGTGCCAGCAGCCAAGTCGGACCAAATCAGCCCCAGCATTTT. Translation gives CASSQVGPNQPQHF.

The chain carries TRBV3-1 and TRBJ2-1, with 10 bases matching TRBD1. This CDR3 has 16 amino acids. The germline V gene encodes CDR1 LGHDT and CDR2 YNNKEL (reference sequence). V shed 4 bases, J shed 7 bases, and the junction held 10 bases outside the gene matches. CDR3: CASSLPGQGNGNEQFF. In DNA form, the CDR3 reads TGTGCCAGCAGCCTGCCGGGACAGGGGAACGGGAATGAGCAGTTCTTC.